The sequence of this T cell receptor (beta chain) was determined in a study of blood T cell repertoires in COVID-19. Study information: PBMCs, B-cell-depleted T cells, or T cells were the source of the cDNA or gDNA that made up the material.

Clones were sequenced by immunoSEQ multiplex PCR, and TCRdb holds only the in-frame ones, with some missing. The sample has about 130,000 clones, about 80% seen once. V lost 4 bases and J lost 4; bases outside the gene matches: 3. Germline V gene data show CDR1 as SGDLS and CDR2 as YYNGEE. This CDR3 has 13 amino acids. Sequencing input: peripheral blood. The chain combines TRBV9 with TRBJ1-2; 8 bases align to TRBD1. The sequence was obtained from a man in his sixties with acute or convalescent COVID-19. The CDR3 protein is CASSLTGGYGYTF. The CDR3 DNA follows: TGTGCCAGCAGCCTAACAGGGGGCTATGGCTACACCTTC.